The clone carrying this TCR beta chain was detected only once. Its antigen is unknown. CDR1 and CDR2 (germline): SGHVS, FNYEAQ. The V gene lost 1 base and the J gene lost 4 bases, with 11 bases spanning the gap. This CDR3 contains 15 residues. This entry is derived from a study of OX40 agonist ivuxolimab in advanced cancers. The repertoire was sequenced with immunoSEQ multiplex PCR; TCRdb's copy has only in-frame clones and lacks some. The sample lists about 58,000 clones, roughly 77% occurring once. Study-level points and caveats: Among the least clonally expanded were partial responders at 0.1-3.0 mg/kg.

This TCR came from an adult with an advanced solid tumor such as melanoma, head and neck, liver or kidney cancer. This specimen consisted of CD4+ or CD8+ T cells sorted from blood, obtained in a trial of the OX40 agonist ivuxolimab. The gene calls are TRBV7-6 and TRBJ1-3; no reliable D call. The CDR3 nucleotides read TGTGCCAGCAGCTTAGATCCCAGTAGCGGAAACACCATATATTTT. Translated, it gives CASSLDPSSGNTIYF.